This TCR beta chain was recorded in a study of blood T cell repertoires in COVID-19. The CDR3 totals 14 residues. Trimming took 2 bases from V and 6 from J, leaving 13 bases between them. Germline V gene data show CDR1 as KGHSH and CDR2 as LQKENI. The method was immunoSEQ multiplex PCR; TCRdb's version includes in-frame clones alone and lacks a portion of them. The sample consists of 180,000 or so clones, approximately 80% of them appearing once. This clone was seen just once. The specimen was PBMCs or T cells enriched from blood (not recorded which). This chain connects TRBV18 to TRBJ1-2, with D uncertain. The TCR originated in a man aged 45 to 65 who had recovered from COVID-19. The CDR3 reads CASSPVRDFDGYTF. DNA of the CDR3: TGTGCCAGCTCACCAGTTCGGGATTTCGATGGCTACACCTTC.